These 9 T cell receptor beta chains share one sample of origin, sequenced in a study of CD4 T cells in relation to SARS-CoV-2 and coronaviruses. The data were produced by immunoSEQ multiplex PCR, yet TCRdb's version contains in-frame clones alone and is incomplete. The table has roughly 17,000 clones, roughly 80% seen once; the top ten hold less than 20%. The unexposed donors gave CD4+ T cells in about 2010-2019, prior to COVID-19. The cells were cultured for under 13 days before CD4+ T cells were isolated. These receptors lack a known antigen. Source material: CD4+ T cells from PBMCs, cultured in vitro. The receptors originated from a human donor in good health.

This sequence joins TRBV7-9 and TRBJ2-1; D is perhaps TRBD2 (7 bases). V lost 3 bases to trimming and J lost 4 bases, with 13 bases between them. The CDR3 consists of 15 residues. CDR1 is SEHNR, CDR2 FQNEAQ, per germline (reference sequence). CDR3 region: CASSLGRGVYNEQFF. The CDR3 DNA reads TGTGCCAGCAGCTTGGGGAGGGGGGTGTACAATGAGCAGTTCTTC.

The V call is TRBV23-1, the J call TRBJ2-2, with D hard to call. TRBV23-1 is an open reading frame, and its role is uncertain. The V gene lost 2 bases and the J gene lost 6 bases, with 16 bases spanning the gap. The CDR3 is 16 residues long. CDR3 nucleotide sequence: TGCGCCAGCAGTCAAATTTTCGCGGCAGGACCCGGGGAGCTGTTTTTT. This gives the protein CASSQIFAAGPGELFF.

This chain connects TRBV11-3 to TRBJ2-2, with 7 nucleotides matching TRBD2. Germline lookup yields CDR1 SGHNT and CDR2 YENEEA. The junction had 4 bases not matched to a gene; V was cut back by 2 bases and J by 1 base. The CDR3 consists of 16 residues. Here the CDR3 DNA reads TGTGCCAGCAGCTTATCGGGACTAAAGAACACCGGGGAGCTGTTTTTT. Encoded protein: CASSLSGLKNTGELFF.

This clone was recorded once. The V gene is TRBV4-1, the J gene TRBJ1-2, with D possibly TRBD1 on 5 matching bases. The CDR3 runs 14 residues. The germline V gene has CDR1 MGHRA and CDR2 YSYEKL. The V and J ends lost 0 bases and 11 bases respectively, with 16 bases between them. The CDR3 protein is CASSQDWDDSYYTF. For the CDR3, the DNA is TGCGCCAGCAGCCAAGATTGGGATGACAGCTATTACACCTTC.

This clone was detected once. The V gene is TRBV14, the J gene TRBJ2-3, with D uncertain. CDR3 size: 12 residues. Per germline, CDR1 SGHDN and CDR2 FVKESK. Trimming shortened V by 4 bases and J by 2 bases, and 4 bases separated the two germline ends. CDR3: CASSPFTDTQYF. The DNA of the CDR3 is TGTGCCAGCAGCCCTTTCACAGATACGCAGTATTTT.

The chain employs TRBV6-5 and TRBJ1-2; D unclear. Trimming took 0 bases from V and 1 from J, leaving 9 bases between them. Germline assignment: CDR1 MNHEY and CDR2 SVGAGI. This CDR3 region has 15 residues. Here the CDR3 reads CASSYSWQFNYGYTF. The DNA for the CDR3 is TGTGCCAGCAGTTACTCTTGGCAGTTTAACTATGGCTACACCTTC.

DNA of the CDR3: TGTGCCAGCACCTTGAAGGGGGGGAGGAAGGGGGGAGAGACCCAGTACTTC. This codes for CASTLKGGRKGGETQYF. The rearrangement joins TRBV7-9 to TRBJ2-5; maybe TRBD2 (7 bases). Germline lookup yields CDR1 SEHNR and CDR2 FQNEAQ (reference sequence). V shed 7 bases and J shed 4 bases, with 25 bases lying between them. This CDR3 contains 17 residues.

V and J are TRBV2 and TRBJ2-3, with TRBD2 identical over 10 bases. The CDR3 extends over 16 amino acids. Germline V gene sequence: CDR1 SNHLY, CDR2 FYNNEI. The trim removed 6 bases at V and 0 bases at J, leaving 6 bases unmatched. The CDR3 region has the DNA TGTGCCAGCAGACTTAGCGGGAGGCGTAGCACAGATACGCAGTATTTT. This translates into CASRLSGRRSTDTQYF. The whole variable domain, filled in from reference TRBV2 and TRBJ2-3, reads EPEVTQTPSHQVTQMGQEVILRCVPISNHLYFYWYRQILGQKVEFLVSFYNNEISEKSEIFDDQFSVERPDGSNFTLKIRSTKLEDSAMYFCASRLSGRRSTDTQYFGPGTRLTVL.

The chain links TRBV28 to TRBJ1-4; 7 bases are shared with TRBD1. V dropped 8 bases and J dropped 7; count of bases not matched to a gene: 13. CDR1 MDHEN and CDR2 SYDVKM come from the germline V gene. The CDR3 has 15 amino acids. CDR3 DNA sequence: TGTGCCAGCGGCTGGACAGGAACCTCGGCTGAAAAACTGTTTTTT. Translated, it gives CASGWTGTSAEKLFF.